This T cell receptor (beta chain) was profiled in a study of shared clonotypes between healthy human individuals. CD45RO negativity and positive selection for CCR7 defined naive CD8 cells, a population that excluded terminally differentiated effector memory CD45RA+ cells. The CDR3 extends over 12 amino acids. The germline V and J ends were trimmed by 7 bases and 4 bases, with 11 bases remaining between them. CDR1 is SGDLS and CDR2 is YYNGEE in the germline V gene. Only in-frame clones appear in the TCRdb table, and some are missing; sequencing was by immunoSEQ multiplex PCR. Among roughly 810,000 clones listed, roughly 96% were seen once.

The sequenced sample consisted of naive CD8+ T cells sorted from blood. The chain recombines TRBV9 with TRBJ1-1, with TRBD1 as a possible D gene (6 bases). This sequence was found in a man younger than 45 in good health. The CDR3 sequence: CASGRGGTEAFF. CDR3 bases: TGTGCCAGCGGCAGGGGAGGCACTGAAGCTTTCTTT.